This T cell receptor (beta chain) was captured by sequencing in a study of T-cell reconstitution after alpha-beta-depleted transplantation in children. The library targeted TCRbeta and was prepared with unique molecular identifiers. TCRdb redid the calling of the PCR reads with MiXCR, one entry per CDR3 protein. The data hold around 87,000 distinct CDR3 sequences, with more than 7% observed a single time. With 8 bases removed from V and 1 base from J, the gap between germline ends came to 6 bases. This CDR3 has 13 amino acids. This clonotype was seen at least ten times. This specimen consisted of PBMCs from the stem cell graft donor, obtained from the stem cell graft. The TCR was taken from a human donor who donated a stem cell graft to a child with congenital amegakaryocytic thrombocytopenia. This chain links TRBV12-3 or TRBV12-4 with TRBJ2-6; D is unresolved. The DNA for the CDR3 is TGTGCCAGCGCACTGTCTGGGGCCAACGTCCTGACTTTC. Amino acid sequence: CASALSGANVLTF.